The 14 T cell receptor beta chains below were found in one sample sequenced in a study of neurological immune-mediated disorders. Time point here: longitudinal time-point 1 (baseline). TCRdb passed the 5' RACE reads through MiXCR, listing each CDR3 protein once. In the table there are more than 70,000 distinct CDR3 sequences, more than 8.5% of which are singletons. The sequencing sample was made of PBMCs. Receptor source: a man younger than 40 in good health.

This clonotype was recorded at least ten times. V is TRBV28 and J is TRBJ1-1; 11 bases agree with TRBD1. Looked up from germline, CDR1 is MDHEN and CDR2 is SYDVKM. Trimming took 6 bases from V and 7 from J; bases not matched to a gene: 4. The CDR3 is 13 residues long. CDR3 protein: CASSLGQGDEAFF. The CDR3 nucleotides read TGTGCCAGCAGCCTGGGACAGGGGGATGAAGCTTTCTTT.

The sample holds many counts of this clonotype. This sequence joins TRBV5-1 and TRBJ2-5; D uncertain. The ends were cut back, 1 base at V and 10 bases at J, with 17 bases in the middle. CDR1 SGHRS and CDR2 YFSETQ come from the germline V gene. CDR3 length: 14 amino acids. CDR3 in DNA: TGCGCCAGCAGCTTGACGGCACCTGTGTGGGGCCAGTACTTC. Amino acid sequence: CASSLTAPVWGQYF.

This clonotype has ten or more counts. The rearrangement joins TRBV28 to TRBJ2-2; D ambiguous. The V end was cut by 5 bases, the J end by 5 bases, with 9 bases between. The germline CDR1 and CDR2 sequences are MDHEN and SYDVKM. The CDR3 length is 13 residues. This CDR3 reads CASSLPMTGELFF. CDR3 DNA sequence: TGTGCCAGCAGTCTTCCTATGACCGGGGAGCTGTTTTTT.

This sequence joins TRBV5-1 and TRBJ2-1; D call uncertain. This CDR3 is built from 14 residues. The V end was cut by 8 bases, the J end by 6 bases, with 18 bases between. CDR1 is SGHRS and CDR2 is YFSETQ in the germline V gene. Written as DNA, the CDR3 is TGCGCCAGTAGCCTTTGGGCGGAAAGCAATGAGCAGTTCTTC. Its translation is CASSLWAESNEQFF.

V is TRBV21-1 and J is TRBJ2-7. TRBV21-1 is a pseudogene locus. The CDR3 has 15 residues. The CDR3 DNA reads TGTGCCAGCAACAAAGCATGGATGCCACCCTACGAGCAGTACTTC. Encoded protein: CASNKAWMPPYEQYF.

This clonotype has ten or more counts. The chain employs TRBV20-1 and TRBJ1-2, with TRBD1 matching 8 bases. CDR3 size: 14 residues. Germline V gene sequence: CDR1 DFQATT, CDR2 SNEGSKA (reference sequence). V lost 6 bases and J lost 4; bases outside the gene matches: 10. The CDR3 is CSAPNPGGPYGYTF. In DNA form, the CDR3 reads TGCAGTGCACCAAACCCAGGGGGCCCCTATGGCTACACCTTC.

The V call is TRBV2, the J call TRBJ1-2; D possibly corresponds to TRBD1 (6 bases). Between the trimmed V and J ends, which lost 3 bases and 4 bases, there was a span of 6 bases. The germline V gene has CDR1 SNHLY and CDR2 FYNNEI. This CDR3 contains 12 residues. CDR3 nucleotides: TGTGCCAGCAGTGACAGGGGCTATGGCTACACCTTC. This translates into CASSDRGYGYTF.

On this clonotype itself: A read error may explain this, as a much larger clone is one base away. The chain employs TRBV7-2 and TRBJ2-7, with 9 positions matching TRBD2. CDR1 SGHTA and CDR2 FQGNSA come from the germline V gene. The CDR3 runs to 15 residues. With 6 bases clipped from V and 6 bases from J, the junction kept 12 bases outside the gene matches. CDR3 protein: CASRQPGLAPLEQYF. The CDR3 coding sequence is TGTGCCAGCAGGCAGCCGGGACTAGCCCCCCTCGAGCAGTACTTC.

The chain couples TRBV10-1 to TRBJ2-7; D is perhaps TRBD1 or TRBD2 (5 bases each). This CDR3 is 14 amino acids long. Germline CDR1 is WNHNN and CDR2 is SYGVQD (reference sequence). V lost 2 bases and J lost 8, with 16 bases in between. The CDR3 sequence: CASSEARGWGKQYF. CDR3 bases: TGCGCCAGCAGTGAGGCTAGGGGTTGGGGGAAGCAGTACTTC.

The chain carries TRBV28 and TRBJ2-5, with TRBD2 matching 10 bases. The CDR3 consists of 15 residues. J lost 4 bases, V lost 5 bases, and 7 bases had no gene match. Germline values: CDR1 MDHEN, CDR2 SYDVKM. The CDR3 is CASSPNSGRVETQYF. The CDR3 DNA reads TGTGCCAGCAGTCCAAACAGCGGGAGGGTAGAGACCCAGTACTTC.

This rearrangement joins TRBV19 to TRBJ1-5; D uncertain. Looked up from germline, CDR1 is LNHDA and CDR2 is SQIVND (reference sequence). CDR3 length: 15 residues. V shed 7 bases and J shed 2 bases, with 15 bases lying between them. The CDR3 nucleotides read TGTGCCAGTACCCCCGTACGGGGTGGCAATCAGCCCCAGCATTTT. Protein: CASTPVRGGNQPQHF. Full variable domain (missing parts from reference TRBV19 and TRBJ1-5): DGGITQSPKYLFRKEGQNVTLSCEQNLNHDAMYWYRQDPGQGLRLIYYSQIVNDFQKGDIAEGYSVSREKKESFPLTVTSAQKNPTAFYLCASTPVRGGNQPQHFGDGTRLSIL.

The rearrangement links TRBV12-3 or TRBV12-4 to TRBJ2-6, with TRBD2 identical over 10 bases. This CDR3 has 18 residues. Trimming took 5 bases from V and 0 from J; bases not matched to a gene: 7. CDR3 residues: CASSAGLAESSGANVLTF. The CDR3 DNA reads as TGTGCCAGCAGTGCAGGACTAGCGGAGAGCTCTGGGGCCAACGTCCTGACTTTC.

This clonotype was found many times. V usage is TRBV18 and J usage is TRBJ2-1; TRBD2 might be the D (6 bases). The germline CDR1 and CDR2 sequences are KGHSH and LQKENI. There are 15 residues in the CDR3. V lost 2 bases and J lost 8, with 16 bases in between. CDR3 coding DNA: TGTGCCAGCTCACCAGGTATAGGACTATTCGATGAGCAGTTCTTC. It is translated as CASSPGIGLFDEQFF. Full variable domain (outside the CDR3, taken from reference TRBV18 and TRBJ2-1): NAGVMQNPRHLVRRRGQEARLRCSPMKGHSHVYWYRQLPEEGLKFMVYLQKENIIDESGMPKERFSAEFPKEGPSILRIQQVVRGDSAAYFCASSPGIGLFDEQFFGPGTRLTVL.

This clonotype has a count of ten or more. V gene TRBV7-2 combines with J gene TRBJ2-2; tentatively, D is TRBD2 (6 bases). With 5 bases removed from V and 0 bases from J, the gap between germline ends came to 13 bases. From germline, CDR1 is SGHTA and CDR2 FQGNSA. The length of the CDR3 is 16 residues. DNA of the CDR3: TGTGCCAGCAGCACATGGGGGGTATCGAACACCGGGGAGCTGTTTTTT. Translation gives CASSTWGVSNTGELFF.